The clone carrying this T cell receptor beta chain has only one observation. The antigen is not known. Germline is not matched at one junction end, which may reflect a read error. This entry belongs to a study of cytomegalovirus exposure and HLA in healthy donors. Study-level points and caveats: Segments of the TCR beta V type were, in most cases, productive about 87% or about 30% of the time in an earlier analysis.

Germline V gives CDR1 SGDLS, CDR2 YYNGEE. The CDR3 length is 15 residues. Primers: 60 Vbeta forward and 13 Jbeta reverse. The assay was immunoSEQ multiplex PCR, and TCRdb's table has in-frame clones only and misses some. The sample lists around 78,000 clones; around 80% were seen once. The V gene is TRBV9, the J gene TRBJ1-2; D gene uncertain. The receptor's source is a male donor in good health and CMV-seronegative. The sequencing sample was made of PBMCs. Here the CDR3 reads CASSVGPLQTGGYPF. The CDR3 DNA follows: TGTGCCAGCAGCGTAGGCCCACTCCAAACCGGCGGCTACCCCTTC.